This TCR beta chain came from a study of patients and donors after allogeneic stem cell transplantation. This CDR3 spans 16 amino acids. Germline CDR1 is SGHTA and CDR2 is FQGNSA. V lost 4 bases and J lost 3, with 18 bases in between. This clonotype was detected a few times. TCRdb processed the RT-PCR reads anew with MiXCR; each CDR3 protein has one entry. The sample records about 7,100 distinct CDR3 sequences, about 13% being singletons. The sequenced sample consisted of blood, either unsorted or a sorted T cell fraction (not recorded which). The V gene is TRBV7-2, the J gene TRBJ1-1; TRBD1 is a possible D gene (5 bases). The TCR was taken from a human donor who was either an allogeneic HSCT recipient or a stem cell or donor lymphocyte infusion donor (not recorded which). It is not recorded whose cells these are; they may come from a transplant donor. The CDR3 protein is CASSSQGAAVHTEAFF. The CDR3, as DNA: TGTGCCAGCAGCTCCCAGGGCGCGGCAGTACACACTGAAGCTTTCTTT. Complete variable domain (other parts from reference TRBV7-2 and TRBJ1-1): GAGVSQSPSNKVTEKGKDVELRCDPISGHTALYWYRQSLGQGLEFLIYFQGNSAPDKSGLPSDRFSAERTGGSVSTLTIQRTQQEDSAVYLCASSSQGAAVHTEAFFGQGTRLTVV.